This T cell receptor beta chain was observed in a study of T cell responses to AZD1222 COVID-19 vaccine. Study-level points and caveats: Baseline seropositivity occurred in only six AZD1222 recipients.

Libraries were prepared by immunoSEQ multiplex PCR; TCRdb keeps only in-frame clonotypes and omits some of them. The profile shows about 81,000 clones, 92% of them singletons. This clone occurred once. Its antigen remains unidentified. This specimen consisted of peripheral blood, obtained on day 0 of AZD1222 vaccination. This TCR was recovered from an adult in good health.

Here the CDR3 DNA reads TGTGCCAGCAGACAAATACAGGGGTTTAATGAAAAACTGTTTTTT. This sequence encodes CASRQIQGFNEKLFF. The J gene is TRBJ1-4, the V gene TRBV2; TRBD1 matches at 7 bases. J was trimmed by 4 bases and V by 6 bases; bases with no gene match: 8. Germline values: CDR1 SNHLY, CDR2 FYNNEI. The CDR3 is made up of 15 amino acids.